A single sample is the source of the 26 T cell receptor beta chains below, sequenced in a study of shared clonotypes between healthy human individuals. TCRdb's table, derived via immunoSEQ multiplex PCR, lists solely in-frame clones and lacks some. The repertoire includes 800,000 or so clones, about 96% of them detected once, and about 0.21% sits in the top ten. Terminally differentiated effector memory CD45RA+ cells were excluded from the naive CD8 cells, which were CD45RO-negative and positively selected for CCR7. Sequencing was done on a sample of naive CD8+ T cells sorted from blood. These receptor sequences come from a man aged 30 to 45 in good health.

This sequence joins TRBV6-6 and TRBJ2-1; no clear D gene. This CDR3 is 12 amino acids long. Germline-derived CDR1 and CDR2 are MNHNY and SVGAGI (reference sequence). Trimming removed 2 bases from V and 8 bases from J, with 7 bases in between. Here the CDR3 DNA reads TGTGCCAGCAGTTACGTTGTTGATGAGCAGTTCTTC. Amino acid sequence: CASSYVVDEQFF.

For the CDR3, the DNA is TGCGCCAGCAGCCAACTTTCCGACCGGGCCCCCGGGCATGAGCAGTTCTTC. This sequence encodes CASSQLSDRAPGHEQFF. The chain links TRBV4-1 to TRBJ2-1; D remains ambiguous. Germline assignment: CDR1 MGHRA and CDR2 YSYEKL. The CDR3 is made up of 17 amino acids. Trimming left V 2 bases short and J 8 bases short, with 22 bases between.

The rearrangement uses TRBV7-8 and TRBJ1-2; 8 bases line up with TRBD1. Per germline, CDR1 SGHVS and CDR2 FQNEAQ. This CDR3 comprises 17 residues. Losses at the gene ends were 2 bases for V and 3 bases for J; bases not matched to a gene: 11. The chain's CDR3 is CASSLPRTGSSYYGYTF. For the CDR3, the DNA is TGTGCCAGCAGCTTACCGAGGACAGGGAGTTCGTACTATGGCTACACCTTC. The variable domain in full, with the rest retrieved from reference TRBV7-8 and TRBJ1-2, is GAGVSQSPRYKVAKRGQDVALRCDPISGHVSLFWYQQALGQGPEFLTYFQNEAQLDKSGLPSDRFFAERPEGSVSTLKIQRTQQEDSAVYLCASSLPRTGSSYYGYTFGSGTRLTVV.

This clone showed up just once. The gene calls are TRBV29-1 and TRBJ2-3; D not certain. The ends were cut back, 6 bases at V and 4 bases at J, with 17 bases in the middle. The germline CDR1 and CDR2 sequences are SQVTM and ANQGSEA. The CDR3 consists of 14 residues. The DNA of the CDR3 is TGCAGCGTCCCCCTTCCGGTCCAGCCAGATACGCAGTATTTT. This encodes CSVPLPVQPDTQYF.

This clone was found once. The chain employs TRBV15 and TRBJ1-5, with a weak D call TRBD1 (5 bases). CDR3 length: 15 residues. Germline CDR1 and CDR2: LNHNV and YYDKDF (reference sequence). The V gene lost 0 bases and the J gene lost 9 bases, with 15 bases spanning the gap. CDR3 in DNA: TGTGCCACCAGCAGAGATGGGGCCCAGACAACGCCCCAGCATTTT. As protein: CATSRDGAQTTPQHF.

V usage is TRBV7-9 and J usage is TRBJ2-4, with 12 nucleotides matching TRBD1. CDR1 is SEHNR, CDR2 FQNEAQ, per germline (reference sequence). This CDR3 is built from 15 residues. Germline trimming cut 4 bases from V and 8 bases from J; bases unmatched to any gene: 6. CDR3 bases: TGTGCCAGCAGCTCGGGACAGGGGGCGACCCACATTCAGTACTTC. It specifies CASSSGQGATHIQYF.

This chain connects TRBV27 to TRBJ2-1; 11 nucleotides align to TRBD2. Germline values: CDR1 MNHEY, CDR2 SMNVEV (reference sequence). This CDR3 region has 19 residues. V shed 7 bases and J 0 bases; nucleotides not matched to a gene: 14. This CDR3 reads CASKTQRWTSGPSYNEQFF. The CDR3 DNA sequence: TGTGCCAGCAAAACGCAGCGTTGGACTAGCGGGCCCTCCTACAATGAGCAGTTCTTC.

J is TRBJ1-2 and V is TRBV27, with a weak D call TRBD1 (5 bases). Trimming stripped 7 bases from V and 1 base from J, with 13 bases between. Germline CDR1 MNHEY, CDR2 SMNVEV (reference sequence). This CDR3 has 14 amino acids. The CDR3 loop is CASKPGRRNYGYTF. Written as DNA, the CDR3 is TGTGCCAGCAAACCGGGACGACGTAACTATGGCTACACCTTC.

This clone was found once. CDR3 sequence (DNA): TGTGCCAGCAGTTTATCACCGGGAGGGCCGGATACGCAGTATTTT. Protein: CASSLSPGGPDTQYF. The chain recombines TRBV27 with TRBJ2-3; 8 positions agree with TRBD2. J gave up 6 bases and V 0 bases, and 5 bases lay outside the gene matches. This CDR3 is built from 15 residues. Germline assignment: CDR1 MNHEY and CDR2 SMNVEV (reference sequence).

A remark on this clone: Distinct nucleotide sequences in the sample also encode this CDR3. V is TRBV11-2 and J is TRBJ2-7; D possibly corresponds to TRBD2 (5 bases). V shed 3 bases and J shed 1 base, with 7 bases lying between them. The CDR3 totals 13 residues. CDR1 SGHAT and CDR2 FQNNGV come from the germline V gene. The CDR3: CASSFSGSYEQYF. CDR3 DNA: TGTGCCAGCAGCTTTTCGGGGTCCTACGAGCAGTACTTC.

The chain recombines TRBV25-1 with TRBJ2-1; D is uncertain. Trimming removed 5 bases from V and 5 bases from J, with 10 bases in between. Germline loops: CDR1 MGHDK, CDR2 SYGVNS. The CDR3 sequence is 13 residues long. CDR3 protein: CASSYSRDNEQFF. The CDR3, as DNA: TGTGCCAGCAGTTACTCAAGGGACAATGAGCAGTTCTTC.

The rearrangement uses TRBV5-4 and TRBJ2-3, with a possible D match to TRBD2 (6 bases). With 0 bases removed from V and 1 base from J, the gap between germline ends came to 12 bases. The germline V gene has CDR1 SGHNT and CDR2 YYREEE (reference sequence). The CDR3 totals 16 residues. CDR3 DNA sequence: TGTGCCAGCAGCTTGGCTCGCGGGGAGGGCACAGATACGCAGTATTTT. Amino acid sequence: CASSLARGEGTDTQYF. The full variable domain, with the rest looked up from reference TRBV5-4 and TRBJ2-3, is ETGVTQSPTHLIKTRGQQVTLRCSSQSGHNTVSWYQQALGQGPQFIFQYYREEENGRGNFPPRFSGLQFPNYSSELNVNALELDDSALYLCASSLARGEGTDTQYFGPGTRLTVL.

The genes are TRBV21-1 and TRBJ2-7; the D segment call TRBD1 is taken from the table without a DNA check. TRBV21-1 is recorded as a pseudogene. The CDR3 is 15 amino acids. The CDR3 sequence: CASSKTRTGAYEQYF. The CDR3 nucleotides read TGTGCCAGCAGCAAAACACGGACAGGGGCCTACGAGCAGTACTTC.

The chain employs TRBV7-9 and TRBJ2-1; the D gene is possibly TRBD2 (6 bases). The ends were cut back, 2 bases at V and 7 bases at J, with 21 bases in the middle. CDR1 SEHNR and CDR2 FQNEAQ come from the germline V gene (reference sequence). CDR3 length: 17 amino acids. CDR3 residues: CASSLPRGTSPGNEQFF. CDR3 sequence (DNA): TGTGCCAGCAGCTTACCGCGCGGGACCTCCCCGGGAAATGAGCAGTTCTTC.

The chain uses TRBV27 and TRBJ2-7, with D possibly being TRBD1 or TRBD2 (5 bases each). CDR1 and CDR2 (germline): MNHEY, SMNVEV (reference sequence). With 6 bases removed from V and 1 base from J, the gap between germline ends came to 16 bases. The CDR3 covers 15 residues. In nucleotides, the CDR3 is TGTGCCAGCAGCCCCCTGGGGGACGCGTCCTACGAGCAGTACTTC. The encoded protein is CASSPLGDASYEQYF.

The V and J genes are TRBV7-9 and TRBJ1-3; 9 positions agree with TRBD1. The CDR3 length is 17 residues. Looked up from germline, CDR1 is SEHNR and CDR2 is FQNEAQ (reference sequence). V lost 6 bases and J lost 6; bases outside the gene matches: 15. The chain's CDR3 is CASRATGGLKKENTIYF. DNA of the CDR3: TGTGCCAGCAGGGCTACAGGGGGCTTAAAAAAAGAAAACACCATATATTTT. The full variable domain, rest sourced from reference TRBV7-9 and TRBJ1-3, is DTGVSQNPRHKITKRGQNVTFRCDPISEHNRLYWYRQTLGQGPEFLTYFQNEAQLEKSRLLSDRFSAERPKGSFSTLEIQRTEQGDSAMYLCASRATGGLKKENTIYFGEGSWLTVV.

The chain recombines TRBV9 with TRBJ1-4; D may be TRBD1 (5 bases). Germline CDR1 SGDLS, CDR2 YYNGEE. The CDR3 sequence is 15 residues long. Trimming removed 0 bases from V and 8 bases from J, with 14 bases in between. CDR3 in amino acids: CASSVAGRVDEKLFF. The CDR3 nucleotides are TGTGCCAGCAGCGTAGCCGGCAGGGTGGACGAAAAACTGTTTTTT.

This clone was detected once. The genes are TRBV28 and TRBJ1-2; no clear D. The CDR3 is 14 amino acids. Trimming cost V 7 bases and J 7 bases, with 19 bases left between them. CDR1 and CDR2 from the germline V gene are MDHEN and SYDVKM. The CDR3 bases are TGTGCCAGCACCTTAACCGGGGTAGGTGGTGGCTACACCTTC. Residues: CASTLTGVGGGYTF.

The gene calls are TRBV7-9 and TRBJ1-4, with TRBD1 identical over 7 bases. The germline gives CDR1 SEHNR, CDR2 FQNEAQ (reference sequence). With 5 bases clipped from V and 5 bases from J, the junction kept 11 bases outside the gene matches. There are 16 residues in the CDR3. CDR3 coding DNA: TGTGCCAGCAGCCGACGACAGGGCCAACTAAATGAAAAACTGTTTTTT. This translates into CASSRRQGQLNEKLFF. Full variable domain (missing parts from reference TRBV7-9 and TRBJ1-4): DTGVSQNPRHKITKRGQNVTFRCDPISEHNRLYWYRQTLGQGPEFLTYFQNEAQLEKSRLLSDRFSAERPKGSFSTLEIQRTEQGDSAMYLCASSRRQGQLNEKLFFGSGTQLSVL.

The V gene is TRBV10-3, the J gene TRBJ2-5, with 9 nucleotides matching TRBD2. The CDR3 spans 18 residues. Germline-derived CDR1 and CDR2 are ENHRY and SYGVKD. J gave up 4 bases and V 2 bases, and 14 bases lay outside the gene matches. CDR3 in amino acids: CAISEMVAGDSPLETQYF. CDR3 sequence (DNA): TGTGCCATCAGTGAGATGGTAGCGGGAGATTCACCCCTAGAGACCCAGTACTTC.

The chain carries TRBV9 and TRBJ2-7, with 8 bases that match TRBD1. Germline CDR1 is SGDLS and CDR2 is YYNGEE. The CDR3 is 14 amino acids. V was pared by 4 bases and J by 3 bases, with 6 bases of the junction left unmatched. CDR3 nucleotide sequence: TGTGCCAGCAGCCAGGGACAGGCGGGCTACGAGCAGTACTTC. Translated: CASSQGQAGYEQYF.

This sequence joins TRBV27 and TRBJ2-2; 14 bases match TRBD2. The CDR3 has 19 residues. Germline loops: CDR1 MNHEY, CDR2 SMNVEV (reference sequence). V was pared by 5 bases and J by 9 bases, with 17 bases of the junction left unmatched. The CDR3 sequence is CASSPAGTSGSRRRRELFF. In DNA, the CDR3 is TGTGCCAGCAGTCCGGCCGGGACTAGCGGGAGTCGTCGGCGTCGGGAGCTGTTTTTT.

V gene TRBV27 combines with J gene TRBJ2-7; tentatively, D is TRBD2 (6 bases). The CDR3 consists of 14 residues. Trimming shortened V by 6 bases and J by 0 bases, and 12 bases separated the two germline ends. Germline V gives CDR1 MNHEY, CDR2 SMNVEV (reference sequence). Written as DNA, the CDR3 is TGTGCCAGCAGGATAGGACTAAGCTCCTACGAGCAGTACTTC. This sequence encodes CASRIGLSSYEQYF.

This chain connects TRBV19 to TRBJ1-2; 9 nucleotides line up with TRBD1. Germline V gene data show CDR1 as LNHDA and CDR2 as SQIVND (reference sequence). The CDR3 has 12 residues. Trimming removed 9 bases from V and 7 bases from J; junction bases left unmatched: 6. The CDR3 here is CASKQGARGYTF. The DNA of the CDR3 is TGTGCCAGCAAACAGGGGGCGCGTGGCTACACCTTC.

The rearrangement joins TRBV9 to TRBJ1-2, with D possibly being TRBD1 (5 bases). Trimming pared 6 bases from V and 1 base from J, leaving 16 bases between. CDR1 is SGDLS and CDR2 is YYNGEE in the germline V gene. The CDR3 is 15 residues long. The chain's CDR3 is CASTVGAMVNYGYTF. The CDR3, as DNA: TGTGCCAGCACAGTAGGGGCGATGGTTAACTATGGCTACACCTTC.

The genes are TRBV7-6 and TRBJ2-1; 9 nucleotides match TRBD2. CDR3 length: 15 amino acids. Germline CDR1 is SGHVS and CDR2 is FNYEAQ. Germline trimming cut 2 bases from V and 7 bases from J; bases unmatched to any gene: 6. The CDR3, as DNA: TGTGCCAGCAGCTTAATGGGGCGGGAGGGGAATGAGCAGTTCTTC. Translation gives CASSLMGREGNEQFF.